These 17 T cell receptor beta chains share one sample of origin, sequenced in a study of Graves' ophthalmopathy and Graves' hyperthyroidism. The authors amplified TCR beta CDR3 regions, and they did so from RNA transcripts for repertoire sequencing. Scientists carried out first-round RT-PCR using HTBI primers and then a second-round multiplex PCR. TCRdb recomputed calls from the multiplex PCR reads with MiXCR, one row per CDR3 protein. The sample shows about 400,000 distinct CDR3 sequences, around 20% of them seen only once. Sequenced input: peripheral blood. Every receptor here comes from a young woman with stable Graves' hyperthyroidism.

This clonotype occurred many times. The rearrangement links TRBV14 to TRBJ2-2; the D gene could be TRBD1 or TRBD2 (5 bases each). The V and J ends lost 1 base and 7 bases respectively, with 16 bases between them. Germline CDR1 reads SGHDN; CDR2 reads FVKESK. The CDR3 runs 16 residues. As DNA, the CDR3 is TGTGCCAGCAGCCAAGCAACCGGGACGAGGAGCGGGGAGCTGTTTTTT. It encodes CASSQATGTRSGELFF.

This clonotype was observed many times. This chain uses TRBV30 with TRBJ1-1; the match to TRBD1 covers 10 bases. Per germline, CDR1 GTSNPN and CDR2 SVGIG (reference sequence). The CDR3 has 16 residues. Trimming removed 4 bases from V and 3 bases from J; junction bases left unmatched: 11. The CDR3 protein is CAWTSFGTGDHTEAFF. The CDR3 nucleotides read TGTGCCTGGACCTCGTTCGGGACAGGGGACCACACTGAAGCTTTCTTT. Looking up the rest from reference TRBV30 and TRBJ1-1 gives the full variable domain: SQTIHQWPATLVQPVGSPLSLECTVEGTSNPNLYWYRQAAGRGLQLLFYSVGIGQISSEVPQNLSASRPQDRQFILSSKKLLLSDSGFYLCAWTSFGTGDHTEAFFGQGTRLTVV.

This clonotype was seen more than once but under ten times. As the CDR3 is not closed by the conserved phenylalanine or tryptophan, this likely results from a read error. This chain uses TRBV7-8 with TRBJ1-5; no clear D. Trimming removed 3 bases at V and 9 bases at J, with 15 bases between. The length of the CDR3 is 14 residues. CDR1 is SGHVS, CDR2 FQNEAQ, per germline. CDR3 sequence reads: CASSFVASSRPQHY. DNA of the CDR3: TGTGCCAGCAGCTTTGTTGCCTCCTCGCGGCCCCAGCATTAT.

This clonotype was seen ten or more times. The rearrangement links TRBV6-5 to TRBJ1-1; unclear D gene. V was cut by 2 bases and J by 7 bases, with 8 bases left in between. Germline V CDR1 and CDR2: MNHEY, SVGAGI. The CDR3 is made up of 12 amino acids. The CDR3 region has the DNA TGTGCCAGCAGTTACGGTCCGGGTGAAGCTTTCTTT. It specifies CASSYGPGEAFF.

This clonotype was counted a few times. This chain uses TRBV5-4 with TRBJ2-6; TRBD2 aligns across 10 bases. Trimming took 0 bases from V and 0 from J; bases not matched to a gene: 9. In germline, CDR1 is SGHNT, CDR2 YYREEE (reference sequence). The CDR3 consists of 20 residues. The CDR3 nucleotides read TGTGCCAGCAGCTTGGACCCGCTAGCGGGGGCTTCCTCTGGGGCCAACGTCCTGACTTTC. It translates to CASSLDPLAGASSGANVLTF.

Details on this clonotype: With a much larger clone just one base away, this may be a read error. The V and J genes are TRBV7-9 and TRBJ2-2; D gene uncertain. The V gene's germline CDR1 is SEHNR and CDR2 FQNEAQ (reference sequence). The CDR3 is 13 residues long. Trimming pared 5 bases from V and 8 bases from J, leaving 12 bases between. The DNA for the CDR3 is TGTGCCAGCAGCAGTCAACCAGGAGGGGAGCTGTTTTTT. Its protein product is CASSSQPGGELFF.

This clonotype was seen ten or more times. V is TRBV30 and J is TRBJ1-5; TRBD1 might be the D (5 bases). CDR3 length: 13 amino acids. Trimming pared 2 bases from V and 6 bases from J, leaving 11 bases between. The germline V gene encodes CDR1 GTSNPN and CDR2 SVGIG (reference sequence). The CDR3 region has the DNA TGTGCCTGGAGTTACCAGGGAGGTCAGCCCCAGCATTTT. Its translation is CAWSYQGGQPQHF.

The chain combines TRBV6-1 with TRBJ1-6; TRBD1 aligns across 8 bases. The germline CDR1 and CDR2 sequences are MNHNS and SASEGT. The V gene end was trimmed by 1 base and the J gene end by 10 bases; junction bases not matched to a gene: 12. CDR3 length: 17 amino acids. The DNA for the CDR3 is TGTGCCAGCAGTGAAGGGAAATGGACAGGGATTGGGTCACCCCTCCACTTT. It specifies CASSEGKWTGIGSPLHF.

This clonotype has ten or more counts. The V and J genes are TRBV20-1 and TRBJ2-4; D remains unclear. Germline assignment: CDR1 DFQATT and CDR2 SNEGSKA (reference sequence). V was shortened by 8 bases and J by 1 base, with 15 bases between the two germline ends. CDR3 length: 14 residues. The CDR3 spells CSSLSGSAKNIQYF. The CDR3 DNA follows: TGCAGTAGCCTCTCGGGTTCGGCCAAAAACATTCAGTACTTC.

This clonotype occurred many times. The V call is TRBV9, the J call TRBJ1-3, with D perhaps TRBD1 (5 bases). The germline V and J ends were trimmed by 0 bases and 4 bases, with 11 bases remaining between them. CDR1 is SGDLS, CDR2 YYNGEE, per germline. The CDR3 contains 15 residues. For the CDR3, the DNA is TGTGCCAGCAGCGTAGGGGGCAGCGCCGGAAACACCATATATTTT. It codes for CASSVGGSAGNTIYF.

This clonotype has a count of ten or more. J is TRBJ2-5 and V is TRBV7-8, with D perhaps TRBD1 or TRBD2 (7 bases each). Germline CDR1 reads SGHVS; CDR2 reads FQNEAQ. Trimming shortened V by 0 bases and J by 5 bases, and 13 bases separated the two germline ends. CDR3 length equals 15 residues. The chain's CDR3 is CASSLAPGGGETQYF. Written as DNA, the CDR3 is TGTGCCAGCAGCTTAGCCCCAGGGGGGGGGGAGACCCAGTACTTC.

There are many counts of this clonotype. This chain connects TRBV5-1 to TRBJ1-2, with D maybe TRBD1 (6 bases). This CDR3 spans 15 amino acids. Trimming stripped 6 bases from V and 1 base from J, with 16 bases between. The V gene's germline CDR1 is SGHRS and CDR2 YFSETQ. The DNA of the CDR3 is TGCGCCAGCAACCCCGGACAGTCAAATAACTATGGCTACACCTTC. Translation gives CASNPGQSNNYGYTF.

This clonotype occurred many times. The rearrangement joins TRBV19 to TRBJ2-2; TRBD2 might be the D (5 bases). The CDR3 is 16 residues long. Germline assignment: CDR1 LNHDA and CDR2 SQIVND (reference sequence). V was cut by 4 bases and J by 0 bases, with 12 bases left in between. Here the CDR3 DNA reads TGTGCCAGTAGTACCCGGGGTAGGCCGAACACCGGGGAGCTGTTTTTT. It yields the protein CASSTRGRPNTGELFF.

This clonotype was recorded many times. The rearrangement joins TRBV6-2 or TRBV6-3 to TRBJ1-6; D possibly corresponds to TRBD1 (5 bases). V lost 7 bases and J 10 bases, leaving 23 bases between the germline ends. The CDR3 length is 16 residues. CDR1 MNHEY and CDR2 SVGEGT come from the germline V gene. CDR3 DNA: TGTGCCAGCACCGACGATCGTACAGGAGGCTACTCACCCCTCCACTTT. Protein sequence: CASTDDRTGGYSPLHF.

V is TRBV5-1 and J is TRBJ2-1; no clear D gene. CDR1 is SGHRS, CDR2 YFSETQ, per germline. V shed 3 bases and J shed 0 bases, with 16 bases lying between them. The CDR3 has 17 amino acids. The CDR3 sequence is CASSSYGGASSYNEQFF. The CDR3 nucleotides are TGCGCCAGCAGCTCCTATGGCGGAGCGAGCTCCTACAATGAGCAGTTCTTC.

This sequence joins TRBV12-3 or TRBV12-4 and TRBJ2-5; 7 bases line up with TRBD2. V lost 6 bases to trimming and J lost 7 bases; unmatched junction nucleotides: 8. The CDR3 spans 13 residues. The CDR3 region has the DNA TGTGCCAGCAGAGCTAGCGGTCCTCGGACCCAGTACTTC. Amino acids: CASRASGPRTQYF.

The chain links TRBV30 to TRBJ2-5; possible D gene TRBD1, 6 bases. CDR3 length equals 12 residues. The germline CDR1 and CDR2 sequences are GTSNPN and SVGIG (reference sequence). V lost 1 base, J lost 3 bases, and 6 bases lay in between. CDR3 protein: CAWSGTEETQYF. The CDR3 DNA follows: TGTGCCTGGAGTGGGACAGAAGAGACCCAGTACTTC.